The 14 T cell receptor beta chains in this list originate from one sample, sequenced in a study of CD8+ T cells in alopecia areata. Following RNA extraction, reverse transcription yielded cDNA that acted as the sequencing template. Assay used: immunoSEQ multiplex PCR; TCRdb lists only in-frame clones, some missing. Of some 120,000 clones in the sample, around 63% were seen once. The sample's treatment: oral pan-JAK inhibitor, 5-10 mg twice daily. The sample here was CD4+ T cells sorted from blood, taken at week 4, from a patient treated with tofacitinib. Every receptor here comes from a human donor with alopecia areata.

The rearrangement links TRBV29-1 to TRBJ2-5; D gene unclear. The CDR3 is 12 amino acids. Germline lookup yields CDR1 SQVTM and CDR2 ANQGSEA. Trimming cost V 5 bases and J 4 bases, with 11 bases left between them. CDR3 DNA: TGCAGCGTTTCCCGAAGCGCAGAGACCCAGTACTTC. This gives the protein CSVSRSAETQYF.

The J gene is TRBJ2-5, the V gene TRBV15, with TRBD2 as a possible D gene (6 bases). The germline CDR1 and CDR2 sequences are LNHNV and YYDKDF (reference sequence). V lost 4 bases, J lost 5 bases, and 17 bases lay in between. The CDR3 has 15 residues. The CDR3 DNA sequence: TGTGCCACCAGCATTTTCCCCGCGGCGGGGGAGACCCAGTACTTC. It specifies CATSIFPAAGETQYF.

The genes are TRBV5-1 and TRBJ2-3, with 9 bases aligning to TRBD1. Trimming cost V 4 bases and J 4 bases; bases outside gene matches: 7. The V gene's germline CDR1 is SGHRS and CDR2 YFSETQ. The length of the CDR3 is 15 residues. In DNA form, the CDR3 reads TGCGCCAGCAGCCCCGGGACAGGGATCGCAGATACGCAGTATTTT. Amino acids: CASSPGTGIADTQYF.

This clone appeared once. The chain joins TRBV29-1 to TRBJ2-5, with 8 bases fitting TRBD1. Germline CDR1 SQVTM, CDR2 ANQGSEA. V trimming: 6 bases; J trimming: 3 bases; junction bases outside the gene matches: 6. The CDR3 is 13 amino acids. The CDR3 loop reads CSVDVDREETQYF. CDR3 DNA: TGCAGCGTGGACGTGGACAGGGAAGAGACCCAGTACTTC.

This sequence joins TRBV29-1 and TRBJ1-1; 7 bases map to TRBD1. This CDR3 has 12 residues. Trimming removed 3 bases from V and 8 bases from J; junction bases left unmatched: 6. Germline values: CDR1 SQVTM, CDR2 ANQGSEA. DNA of the CDR3: TGCAGCGTTGATAGGGGGCGTCGAGAAGCTTTCTTT. It codes for CSVDRGRREAFF.

This clone was observed a handful of times. The chain joins TRBV18 to TRBJ2-2, with D unresolved. The CDR3 is 15 amino acids. V lost 1 base to trimming and J lost 2 bases, with 8 bases between them. The germline V gene encodes CDR1 KGHSH and CDR2 LQKENI. CDR3 coding DNA: TGTGCCAGCTCACCACTGTCCCGAAACACCGGGGAGCTGTTTTTT. Translation gives CASSPLSRNTGELFF.

V usage is TRBV29-1 and J usage is TRBJ2-2, with TRBD1 identical over 9 bases. The ends lost 3 bases at V and 4 bases at J; junction bases unmatched: 9. Germline V CDR1 and CDR2: SQVTM, ANQGSEA. There are 16 residues in the CDR3. Written as DNA, the CDR3 is TGCAGCGTTGAGAAGGAGGACAGGGGTGCCACCGGGGAGCTGTTTTTT. This translates into CSVEKEDRGATGELFF.

This rearrangement joins TRBV9 to TRBJ2-5; D gene unclear. The CDR3 spans 15 residues. Germline V gives CDR1 SGDLS, CDR2 YYNGEE. Trimming cost V 1 base and J 1 base, with 11 bases left between them. The CDR3 coding sequence is TGTGCCAGCAGCGTAATGGCCGGCAGCCAAGAGACCCAGTACTTC. It is translated as CASSVMAGSQETQYF.

V and J are TRBV15 and TRBJ2-7; perhaps TRBD2 as D (5 bases). Deletions cut 0 bases from V and 4 bases from J, with 13 bases between. Germline-derived CDR1 and CDR2 are LNHNV and YYDKDF (reference sequence). This CDR3 region has 15 residues. CDR3 loop: CATSRDKRLLYEQYF. For the CDR3, the DNA is TGTGCCACCAGCAGAGATAAGCGACTACTATACGAGCAGTACTTC.

V usage is TRBV5-1 and J usage is TRBJ2-3, with D possibly being TRBD1 (6 bases). CDR1 and CDR2 (germline): SGHRS, YFSETQ. The CDR3 sequence is 14 residues long. Trimming left V 4 bases short and J 4 bases short, with 13 bases between. The CDR3, as DNA: TGCGCCAGCAGCCTGTTGGACAGTTCAGATACGCAGTATTTT. Amino acids: CASSLLDSSDTQYF.

This clone was seen more than once but under ten times. The rearrangement uses TRBV6-5 and TRBJ2-1, with D possibly being TRBD1 (5 bases). The CDR3 covers 14 residues. Per the germline V gene, CDR1 is MNHEY and CDR2 is SVGAGI. V was trimmed by 0 bases and J by 8 bases, leaving 11 bases between them. CDR3 DNA: TGTGCCAGCAGTTACTCGAACAGGTTGGATGAGCAGTTCTTC. It specifies CASSYSNRLDEQFF.

This sequence joins TRBV9 and TRBJ2-5; 10 nucleotides align to TRBD1. Germline CDR1 SGDLS, CDR2 YYNGEE. CDR3 size: 17 residues. V trimming: 0 bases; J trimming: 0 bases; junction bases outside the gene matches: 5. CDR3: CASSVALGQGYQETQYF. CDR3 nucleotides: TGTGCCAGCAGCGTAGCTTTGGGACAGGGGTACCAAGAGACCCAGTACTTC.

V usage is TRBV19 and J usage is TRBJ1-6, with D maybe TRBD1 (6 bases). Between the trimmed V and J ends, which lost 6 bases and 3 bases, there was a span of 9 bases. The germline V gene has CDR1 LNHDA and CDR2 SQIVND (reference sequence). The CDR3 is made up of 14 amino acids. CDR3 DNA: TGTGCCAGTAGGTTGGACAGCTATAATTCACCCCTCCACTTT. This codes for CASRLDSYNSPLHF.

The rearrangement links TRBV4-2 to TRBJ1-1; D call uncertain. This CDR3 is built from 16 residues. V was cut by 0 bases and J by 4 bases, with 15 bases left in between. The V gene's germline CDR1 is LGHNA and CDR2 YNFKEQ. CDR3 sequence reads: CASSQDGGKEGTEAFF. CDR3 bases: TGTGCCAGCAGCCAAGACGGCGGGAAGGAGGGCACTGAAGCTTTCTTT.